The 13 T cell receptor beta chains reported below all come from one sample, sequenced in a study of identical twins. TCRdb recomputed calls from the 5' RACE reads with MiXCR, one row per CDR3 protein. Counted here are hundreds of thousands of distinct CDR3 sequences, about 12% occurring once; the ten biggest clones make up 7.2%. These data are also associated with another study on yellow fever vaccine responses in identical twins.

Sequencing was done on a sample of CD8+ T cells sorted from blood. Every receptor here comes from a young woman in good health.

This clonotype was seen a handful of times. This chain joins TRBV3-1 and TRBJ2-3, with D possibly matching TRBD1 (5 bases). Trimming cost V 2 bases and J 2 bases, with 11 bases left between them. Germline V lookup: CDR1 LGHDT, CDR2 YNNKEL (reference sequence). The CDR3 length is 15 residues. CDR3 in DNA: TGTGCCAGCAGCCAAACAGGCGTAATCACAGATACGCAGTATTTT. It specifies CASSQTGVITDTQYF.

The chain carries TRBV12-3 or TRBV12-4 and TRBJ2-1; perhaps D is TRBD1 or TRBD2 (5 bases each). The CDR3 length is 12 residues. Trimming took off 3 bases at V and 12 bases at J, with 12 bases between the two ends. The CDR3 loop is CASSLGPRGQFF. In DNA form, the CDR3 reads TGTGCCAGCAGTTTGGGGCCACGGGGGCAGTTCTTC.

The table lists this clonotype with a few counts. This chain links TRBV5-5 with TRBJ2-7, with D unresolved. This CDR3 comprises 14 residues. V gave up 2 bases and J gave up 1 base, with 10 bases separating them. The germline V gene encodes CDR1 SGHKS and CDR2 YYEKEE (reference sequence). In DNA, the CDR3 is TGTGCCAGCAGCTTCCTTATGGGGTCCTACGAGCAGTACTTC. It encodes CASSFLMGSYEQYF.

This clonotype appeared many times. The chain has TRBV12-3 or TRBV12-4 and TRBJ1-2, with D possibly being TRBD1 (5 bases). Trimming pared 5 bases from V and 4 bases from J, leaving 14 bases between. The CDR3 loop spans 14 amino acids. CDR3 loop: CASSVGALSYGYTF. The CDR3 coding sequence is TGTGCCAGCAGTGTCGGGGCCCTTAGCTATGGCTACACCTTC.

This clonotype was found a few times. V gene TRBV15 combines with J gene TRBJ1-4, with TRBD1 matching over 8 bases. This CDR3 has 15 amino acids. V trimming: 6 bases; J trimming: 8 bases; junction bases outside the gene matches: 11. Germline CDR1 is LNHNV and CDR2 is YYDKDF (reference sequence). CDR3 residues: CATSEGSGGAEKLFF. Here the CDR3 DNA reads TGTGCCACCAGTGAGGGGTCAGGGGGCGCAGAAAAACTGTTTTTT.

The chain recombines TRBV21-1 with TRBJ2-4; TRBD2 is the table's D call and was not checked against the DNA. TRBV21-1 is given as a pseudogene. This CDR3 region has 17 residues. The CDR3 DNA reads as TGTGCCAGCAGTAAAGAATCGAGCACGGCAGGGAAAAACATTCAGTACTTC. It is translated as CASSKESSTAGKNIQYF.

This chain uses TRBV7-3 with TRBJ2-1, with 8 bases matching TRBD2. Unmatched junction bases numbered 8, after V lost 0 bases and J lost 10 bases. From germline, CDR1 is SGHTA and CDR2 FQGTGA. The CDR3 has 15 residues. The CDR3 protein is CASSLTSGAHWEQFF. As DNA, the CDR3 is TGTGCCAGCAGCTTAACTAGCGGGGCCCATTGGGAGCAGTTCTTC.

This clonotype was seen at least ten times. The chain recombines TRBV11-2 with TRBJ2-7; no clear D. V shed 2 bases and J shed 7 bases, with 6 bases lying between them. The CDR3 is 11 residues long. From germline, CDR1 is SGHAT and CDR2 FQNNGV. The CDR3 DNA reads TGTGCCAGCAGCTTATTGGGGGAGCAGTACTTC. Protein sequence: CASSLLGEQYF.

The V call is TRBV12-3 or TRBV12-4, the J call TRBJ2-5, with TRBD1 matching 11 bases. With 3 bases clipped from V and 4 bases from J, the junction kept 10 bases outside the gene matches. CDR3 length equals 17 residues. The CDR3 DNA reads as TGTGCCAGCAGTTTGGACAGGACAGGGGGCATGGGAGAGACCCAGTACTTC. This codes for CASSLDRTGGMGETQYF.

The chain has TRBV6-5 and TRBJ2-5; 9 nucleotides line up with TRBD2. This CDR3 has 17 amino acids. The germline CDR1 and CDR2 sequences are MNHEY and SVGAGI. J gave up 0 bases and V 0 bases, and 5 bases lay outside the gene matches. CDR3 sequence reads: CASSYSGTSTDQETQYF. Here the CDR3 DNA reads TGTGCCAGCAGTTACTCCGGGACTAGCACGGACCAAGAGACCCAGTACTTC.

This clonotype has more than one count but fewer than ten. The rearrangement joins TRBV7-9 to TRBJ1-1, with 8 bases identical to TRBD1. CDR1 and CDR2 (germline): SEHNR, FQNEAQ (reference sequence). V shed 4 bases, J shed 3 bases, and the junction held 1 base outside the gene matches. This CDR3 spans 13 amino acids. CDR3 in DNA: TGTGCCAGCAGCTGGGGACAGGACACTGAAGCTTTCTTT. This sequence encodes CASSWGQDTEAFF.

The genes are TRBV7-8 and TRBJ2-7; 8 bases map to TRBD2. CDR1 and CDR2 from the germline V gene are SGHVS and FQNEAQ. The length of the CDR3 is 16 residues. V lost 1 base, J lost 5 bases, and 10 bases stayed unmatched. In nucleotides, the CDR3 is TGTGCCAGCAGCTTAGTCGGCGGGGGGAACATCCACGAGCAGTACTTC. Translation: CASSLVGGGNIHEQYF.

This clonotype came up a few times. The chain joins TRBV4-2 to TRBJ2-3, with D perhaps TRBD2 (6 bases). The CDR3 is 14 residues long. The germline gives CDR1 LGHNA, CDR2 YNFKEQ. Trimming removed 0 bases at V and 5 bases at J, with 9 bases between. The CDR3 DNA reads TGTGCCAGCAGCCAAGAACTAGCTATAGATACGCAGTATTTT. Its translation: CASSQELAIDTQYF.